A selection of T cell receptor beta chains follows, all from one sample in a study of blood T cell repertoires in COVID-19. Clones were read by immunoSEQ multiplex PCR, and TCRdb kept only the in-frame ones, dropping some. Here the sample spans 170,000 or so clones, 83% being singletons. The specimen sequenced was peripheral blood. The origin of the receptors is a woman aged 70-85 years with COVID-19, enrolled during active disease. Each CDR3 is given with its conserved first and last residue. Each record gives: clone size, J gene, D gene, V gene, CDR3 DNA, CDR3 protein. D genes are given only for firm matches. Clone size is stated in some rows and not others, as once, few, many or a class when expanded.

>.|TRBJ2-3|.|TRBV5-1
TGCGCCAGCAGCTTGGTGGCAGGGGCGGACACAGATACGCAGTATTTT
CASSLVAGADTDTQYF
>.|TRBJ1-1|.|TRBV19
TGTGCCAGTAGTATTGGAGTTTCCTTAATGAACACTGAAGCTTTCTTT
CASSIGVSLMNTEAFF
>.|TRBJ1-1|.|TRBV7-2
TGTGCCAGCAGCTTTCGACAGGCCACTGAAGCTTTCTTT
CASSFRQATEAFF
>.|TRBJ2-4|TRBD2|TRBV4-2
TGTGCCAGCAGCCAAGATACTCTTCGTAGCGGGAGTGAGGGAAACATTCAGTACTTC
CASSQDTLRSGSEGNIQYF
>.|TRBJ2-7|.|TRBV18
TGTGCCAGCTCAGTGGCAACCTCGGAGCAGTACTTC
CASSVATSEQYF
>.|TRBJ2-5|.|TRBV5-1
TGCGCCAGCAGCTTGGGGCAATACCAAGAGACCCAGTACTTC
CASSLGQYQETQYF
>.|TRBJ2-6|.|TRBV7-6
TGTGCCAGCAGCCGAGGGGGAACTGGGGCCAACGTCCTGACTTTC
CASSRGGTGANVLTF
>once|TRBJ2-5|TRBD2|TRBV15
TGTGCCACCAGCAGAGATCCGGGCGGGGGGGAGGCGACCCAGTACTTC
CATSRDPGGGEATQYF
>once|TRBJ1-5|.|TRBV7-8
TGTGCCAGCAGCGGCCGACAGCCCAATAGCAATCAGCCCCAGCATTTT
CASSGRQPNSNQPQHF
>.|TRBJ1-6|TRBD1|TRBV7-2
TGTGCCAGCAGCCCACAGGGGCCCTATAATTCACCCCTCCACTTT
CASSPQGPYNSPLHF
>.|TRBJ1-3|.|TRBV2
TGTGCCAGCAGTGACGGTCGCGTCGGAAACACCATATATTTT
CASSDGRVGNTIYF
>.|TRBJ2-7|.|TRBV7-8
TGTGCCAGCAGCTTAGGCGGGAAACTCTACGAGCAGTACTTC
CASSLGGKLYEQYF
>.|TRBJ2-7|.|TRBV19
TGTGCCAGTAGAGCGGAGTCCGAGCAGTACTTC
CASRAESEQYF
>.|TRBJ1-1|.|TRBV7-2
TGTGCCAGCAGCTTGGAGGGGCGAAGGACTGAAGCTTTCTTT
CASSLEGRRTEAFF
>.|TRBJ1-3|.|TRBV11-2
TGTGCCAGCAGCTTGTTTGAGGGCTCTGGAAACACCATATATTTT
CASSLFEGSGNTIYF
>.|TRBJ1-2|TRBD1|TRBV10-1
TGCGCCAGCAGTTCTTCAGGGGGCGCTTATGGCTACACCTTC
CASSSSGGAYGYTF
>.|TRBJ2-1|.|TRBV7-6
TGTGCCAGCAGCCAAGCGGGTAATGAGCAGTTCTTC
CASSQAGNEQFF
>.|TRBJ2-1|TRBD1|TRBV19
TGTGCCAGTAGTAACGACAGGGGAGGTCGGTTCTTC
CASSNDRGGRFF
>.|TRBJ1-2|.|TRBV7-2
TGTGCCAGCAGCTTAGTGGGGACAATTGGCTACACCTTC
CASSLVGTIGYTF
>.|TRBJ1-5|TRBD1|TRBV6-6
TGTGCCAGCAGTTCCGACAGGGGGCAGCCCCAGCATTTT
CASSSDRGQPQHF
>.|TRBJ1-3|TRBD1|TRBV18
TGTGCCAGCTCACCACCGAAAGGACAGGCAACGGCCATATATTTT
CASSPPKGQATAIYF
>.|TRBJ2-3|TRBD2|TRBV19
TGTGCCAGTAGTAGTACTAGCGGGAGGCCCACAGATACGCAGTATTTT
CASSSTSGRPTDTQYF
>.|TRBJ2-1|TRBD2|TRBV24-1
TGTGCCACCAGTGATTTTGCACGGGAGGGCCTCAGTGAGCAGTTCTTC
CATSDFAREGLSEQFF
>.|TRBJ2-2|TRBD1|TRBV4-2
TGTGCCAGCAGCCATGTAAACAGGGGTGACACCGGGGAGCTGTTTTTT
CASSHVNRGDTGELFF
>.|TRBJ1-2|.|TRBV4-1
TGCGCCAGCAGCCAAGGCCCGACAGATAATTATGGCTACACCTTC
CASSQGPTDNYGYTF
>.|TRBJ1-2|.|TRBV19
TGTGCCAGTAGTATCCAGTCCACCTATGGCTACACCTTC
CASSIQSTYGYTF
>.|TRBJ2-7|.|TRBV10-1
TGCGCCAGCAGCGCCCAGGTTGGAAGGTCCTACGAGCAGTACTTC
CASSAQVGRSYEQYF
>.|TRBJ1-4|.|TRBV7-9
TGTGCCAGCAGCTCGTGGCAGGGGTTTGAAAAACTGTTTTTT
CASSSWQGFEKLFF
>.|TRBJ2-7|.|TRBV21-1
TGTGCCAGCAGCAAAGAGGGAGACCGGCACGAGCAGTACTTC
CASSKEGDRHEQYF
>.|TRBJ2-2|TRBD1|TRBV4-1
TGCGCCAGCAGCCAAGTCGGGACAGGTTCTCCCGGGGAGCTGTTTTTT
CASSQVGTGSPGELFF
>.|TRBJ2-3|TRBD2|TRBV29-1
TGCAGCGTGAACGCTCTAGCGGGAGGGCCCGGAGATACGCAGTATTTT
CSVNALAGGPGDTQYF
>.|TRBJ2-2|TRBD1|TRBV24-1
TGTGCCACCAGAGGGACAGGGATGGCCGGGGAGCTGTTTTTT
CATRGTGMAGELFF
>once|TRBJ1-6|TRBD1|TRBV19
TGTGCCAGTAGTATCGGAGGGACAGGGTATAATTCACCCCTCCACTTT
CASSIGGTGYNSPLHF
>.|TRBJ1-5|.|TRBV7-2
TGTGCCAGCAGCTTAGCTGGGCAGCTGAATCAGCCCCAGCATTTT
CASSLAGQLNQPQHF
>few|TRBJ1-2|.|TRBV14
TGTGCCAGCAGCCAAGTTGGGAGGGATTACTATGGCTACACCTTC
CASSQVGRDYYGYTF
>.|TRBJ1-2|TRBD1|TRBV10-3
TGTGCCATCAATAGAGGACAGGGGCGCTCGACTAACTATGGCTACACCTTC
CAINRGQGRSTNYGYTF
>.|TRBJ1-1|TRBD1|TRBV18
TGTGCCAGCTCACCCACGACAGGGGTCGAAGCTTTCTTT
CASSPTTGVEAFF